These 26 T cell receptor beta chains were sequenced from one sample in a study of shared clonotypes between healthy human individuals. The data were produced by immunoSEQ multiplex PCR, yet TCRdb's version contains in-frame clones alone and is incomplete. The repertoire consists of fewer than 1.8 million clones, with approximately 98.5% occurring once and the leading ten covering 0.36%. The sequencing sample was made of naive CD4+ T cells sorted from blood. This sample's subset: CD45RA+ positively selected. The receptors originated from a man between 25 and 39 years old in good health.

The rearrangement joins TRBV9 to TRBJ1-2; possible D gene TRBD1, 5 bases. Trimming left V 8 bases short and J 12 bases short, with 29 bases between. There are 15 residues in the CDR3. CDR1 and CDR2 from the germline V gene are SGDLS and YYNGEE. The CDR3 region is CASQSLEGRLGHDTF. CDR3 nucleotide sequence: TGTGCCAGTCAATCCCTGGAGGGGCGACTCGGGCACGACACCTTC. Looking up the rest from reference TRBV9 and TRBJ1-2 gives the full variable domain: DSGVTQTPKHLITATGQRVTLRCSPRSGDLSVYWYQQSLDQGLQFLIQYYNGEERAKGNILERFSAQQFPDLHSELNLSSLELGDSALYFCASQSLEGRLGHDTFGSGTRLTVV.

The chain uses TRBV19 and TRBJ2-3; D is tentatively TRBD1 or TRBD2 (5 bases each). CDR3 length: 14 amino acids. V lost 9 bases and J lost 2, with 15 bases in between. Looked up from germline, CDR1 is LNHDA and CDR2 is SQIVND (reference sequence). CDR3 in amino acids: CASRDELHTDTQYF. CDR3 bases: TGTGCCAGCAGGGACGAACTACACACAGATACGCAGTATTTT.

Of note for this clone: Other DNA variants within this sample encode the same CDR3. The chain recombines TRBV4-3 with TRBJ2-3, with a tentative D call TRBD2 (5 bases). Per the germline V gene, CDR1 is LGHNA and CDR2 is YSLEER. Trimming removed 0 bases at V and 5 bases at J, with 6 bases between. This CDR3 is 13 amino acids long. The CDR3 reads CASSQDGGDTQYF. CDR3 coding DNA: TGCGCCAGCAGCCAAGATGGAGGAGATACGCAGTATTTT.

A single count supports this clone. The chain links TRBV5-6 to TRBJ2-7; 9 bases fit TRBD1. The CDR3 loop spans 13 amino acids. The J segment lost 3 bases and the V segment lost 4 bases, leaving 2 bases of the junction unmatched. Germline CDR1 and CDR2: SGHDT and YYEEEE. The CDR3 region has the DNA TGTGCCAGCAGCCGGGGACAGGGCTACGAGCAGTACTTC. Translation gives CASSRGQGYEQYF.

V and J are TRBV10-3 and TRBJ1-4; a weak D match, TRBD1 (6 bases). This CDR3 region has 14 residues. The germline CDR1 and CDR2 sequences are ENHRY and SYGVKD. Trimming cost V 3 bases and J 8 bases, with 13 bases left between them. CDR3 nucleotide sequence: TGTGCCATCAGTGATCAGGGGAGTCGGGAAAAACTGTTTTTT. Translated, it gives CAISDQGSREKLFF.

V usage is TRBV28 and J usage is TRBJ1-2, with 7 bases fitting TRBD1. Losses at the gene ends were 10 bases for V and 4 bases for J; bases not matched to a gene: 6. This CDR3 has 12 amino acids. CDR1 is MDHEN, CDR2 SYDVKM, per germline. The CDR3 loop is CATRQGPYGYTF. CDR3 bases: TGTGCCACCCGACAGGGTCCCTATGGCTACACCTTC.

The rearrangement joins TRBV2 to TRBJ1-1; D might be TRBD1 (5 bases). CDR1 and CDR2 from the germline V gene are SNHLY and FYNNEI. Trimming pared 8 bases from V and 5 bases from J, leaving 18 bases between. CDR3 length: 14 amino acids. The CDR3 sequence: CASVAGRSWTEAFF. The CDR3 nucleotides read TGTGCCAGCGTGGCAGGGAGGAGTTGGACTGAAGCTTTCTTT.

The table lists this clone with a count of one. The rearrangement links TRBV5-6 to TRBJ1-3; TRBD1 might be the D (6 bases). CDR3 length: 16 residues. V was pared by 0 bases and J by 4 bases, with 14 bases between. The germline V gene has CDR1 SGHDT and CDR2 YYEEEE. The CDR3 DNA follows: TGTGCCAGCAGCTTGGTTGCAGGGGCAAGCGGAAACACCATATATTTT. Protein sequence: CASSLVAGASGNTIYF.

The chain is built from TRBV30 and TRBJ2-3; 7 bases are shared with TRBD2. This CDR3 comprises 14 residues. Germline values: CDR1 GTSNPN, CDR2 SVGIG (reference sequence). The V and J ends lost 4 bases and 1 base, in that order; junction bases with no gene match: 5. CDR3 residues: CAWTRTRGTDTQYF. CDR3 nucleotides: TGTGCCTGGACTCGGACTAGAGGCACAGATACGCAGTATTTT.

The chain combines TRBV18 with TRBJ2-3; D call uncertain. V shed 5 bases and J shed 5 bases, with 11 bases lying between them. The CDR3 totals 13 residues. Germline CDR1 is KGHSH and CDR2 is LQKENI. CDR3 sequence (DNA): TGTGCCAGCTCAGACCCGGCAGTAGATACGCAGTATTTT. This translates into CASSDPAVDTQYF.

The chain couples TRBV28 to TRBJ1-4, with 8 bases lining up with TRBD1. The CDR3 covers 14 residues. CDR1 MDHEN and CDR2 SYDVKM come from the germline V gene. The junction had 3 bases not matched to a gene; V was cut back by 4 bases and J by 5 bases. As DNA, the CDR3 is TGTGCCAGCAGTTCTCGGACAGGGAATGAAAAACTGTTTTTT. It translates to CASSSRTGNEKLFF. The variable domain in full, completed from reference TRBV28 and TRBJ1-4, reads DVKVTQSSRYLVKRTGEKVFLECVQDMDHENMFWYRQDPGLGLRLIYFSYDVKMKEKGDIPEGYSVSREKKERFSLILESASTNQTSMYLCASSSRTGNEKLFFGSGTQLSVL.

The genes are TRBV28 and TRBJ2-1; 7 positions agree with TRBD2. V gave up 5 bases and J gave up 4 bases; unmatched junction bases: 14. CDR3 length: 17 residues. Germline-derived CDR1 and CDR2 are MDHEN and SYDVKM. CDR3 in DNA: TGTGCCAGCAGTACGTCCTCTCTAGCGGCCCTATACAATGAGCAGTTCTTC. Protein sequence: CASSTSSLAALYNEQFF.

This chain links TRBV7-9 with TRBJ1-4; D perhaps matches TRBD1 (6 bases). Germline V gene sequence: CDR1 SEHNR, CDR2 FQNEAQ (reference sequence). V was clipped by 3 bases and J by 6 bases, with 8 bases between them. The CDR3 sequence is 13 residues long. CDR3 region: CASSLRGDEKLFF. DNA of the CDR3: TGTGCCAGCAGCTTGAGGGGGGATGAAAAACTGTTTTTT. The full variable domain, with the rest looked up from reference TRBV7-9 and TRBJ1-4, is DTGVSQNPRHKITKRGQNVTFRCDPISEHNRLYWYRQTLGQGPEFLTYFQNEAQLEKSRLLSDRFSAERPKGSFSTLEIQRTEQGDSAMYLCASSLRGDEKLFFGSGTQLSVL.

V and J are TRBV6-1 and TRBJ2-7; TRBD2 aligns across 7 bases. V gave up 7 bases and J gave up 2 bases; unmatched junction bases: 8. The CDR3 spans 14 residues. Germline V lookup: CDR1 MNHNS, CDR2 SASEGT. CDR3 region: CASKSERGPYEQYF. CDR3 DNA: TGTGCCAGCAAATCGGAGCGGGGCCCCTACGAGCAGTACTTC.

This chain connects TRBV19 to TRBJ2-7, with 12 positions matching TRBD2. Germline V gene lookup returns CDR1 LNHDA and CDR2 SQIVND (reference sequence). This CDR3 contains 17 residues. V lost 1 base, J lost 0 bases, and 4 bases stayed unmatched. The CDR3 nucleotides are TGTGCCAGTAGTATAGGACTAGCGGGAGTAGGCTCCTACGAGCAGTACTTC. Amino acid sequence: CASSIGLAGVGSYEQYF.

V is TRBV6-5 and J is TRBJ2-7; 8 bases agree with TRBD1. CDR1 is MNHEY, CDR2 SVGAGI, per germline. CDR3 length: 15 residues. Unmatched junction bases numbered 11, after V lost 8 bases and J lost 2 bases. The CDR3 DNA sequence: TGTGCCAGCGGATACAGGGGGAAAGGGGCCTACGAGCAGTACTTC. Protein product: CASGYRGKGAYEQYF.

The chain links TRBV18 to TRBJ2-7; 11 bases are a match to TRBD1. The germline CDR1 and CDR2 sequences are KGHSH and LQKENI. J gave up 6 bases and V 2 bases, and 6 bases lay outside the gene matches. This CDR3 comprises 15 residues. The CDR3 is CASSPIGQGALEQYF. CDR3 in DNA: TGTGCCAGCTCACCAATCGGACAGGGGGCTCTCGAGCAGTACTTC.

The DNA for the CDR3 is TGCAGCGTCAGACAGGGACCGAACACTGAAGCTTTCTTT. Its protein product is CSVRQGPNTEAFF. This chain uses TRBV29-1 with TRBJ1-1, with 7 bases that match TRBD1. V gave up 6 bases and J gave up 1 base; unmatched junction bases: 5. CDR3 length: 13 amino acids. Germline values: CDR1 SQVTM, CDR2 ANQGSEA.

V is TRBV11-3 and J is TRBJ2-3; 8 bases align to TRBD1. V shed 1 base and J 4 bases; nucleotides not matched to a gene: 7. From germline, CDR1 is SGHNT and CDR2 YENEEA. This CDR3 region has 16 residues. CDR3 protein: CASSLGRDRFPDTQYF. The CDR3 DNA sequence: TGTGCCAGCAGCTTAGGCCGGGACAGGTTCCCAGATACGCAGTATTTT.

This rearrangement joins TRBV7-9 to TRBJ1-3; D possibly corresponds to TRBD1 (5 bases). The V gene lost 2 bases and the J gene lost 8 bases, with 7 bases spanning the gap. The CDR3 covers 12 residues. Germline CDR1 reads SEHNR; CDR2 reads FQNEAQ (reference sequence). The CDR3 loop reads CASSLQGDTIYF. CDR3 nucleotides: TGTGCCAGCAGCTTACAGGGAGACACCATATATTTT. Supplemented by reference TRBV7-9 and TRBJ1-3, the full variable domain reads DTGVSQNPRHKITKRGQNVTFRCDPISEHNRLYWYRQTLGQGPEFLTYFQNEAQLEKSRLLSDRFSAERPKGSFSTLEIQRTEQGDSAMYLCASSLQGDTIYFGEGSWLTVV.

The chain recombines TRBV19 with TRBJ2-6; D gene uncertain. The CDR3 is 18 residues long. Trimming left V 7 bases short and J 4 bases short, with 23 bases between. Looked up from germline, CDR1 is LNHDA and CDR2 is SQIVND (reference sequence). CDR3 protein: CASTPGRASQAGANVLTF. The CDR3 DNA is TGTGCCAGTACGCCGGGTCGGGCTAGTCAAGCCGGGGCCAACGTCCTGACTTTC. The entire variable domain, with the rest obtained from reference TRBV19 and TRBJ2-6, is as follows: DGGITQSPKYLFRKEGQNVTLSCEQNLNHDAMYWYRQDPGQGLRLIYYSQIVNDFQKGDIAEGYSVSREKKESFPLTVTSAQKNPTAFYLCASTPGRASQAGANVLTFGAGSRLTVL.

The chain is built from TRBV5-1 and TRBJ2-3; 9 bases fit TRBD2. The CDR3 length is 22 residues. Trimming at V came to 2 bases and at J to 3 bases, leaving 25 bases not matched to a gene. Germline assignment: CDR1 SGHRS and CDR2 YFSETQ. Here the CDR3 reads CASSFPMRGWQGLASLTDTQYF. The DNA of the CDR3 is TGCGCCAGCAGCTTCCCAATGAGAGGATGGCAGGGACTAGCAAGTTTAACAGATACGCAGTATTTT. The full variable domain, completed using reference TRBV5-1 and TRBJ2-3, is KAGVTQTPRYLIKTRGQQVTLSCSPISGHRSVSWYQQTPGQGLQFLFEYFSETQRNKGNFPGRFSGRQFSNSRSEMNVSTLELGDSALYLCASSFPMRGWQGLASLTDTQYFGPGTRLTVL.

The chain combines TRBV10-2 with TRBJ2-1; D is uncertain. V lost 10 bases and J 1 base, leaving 14 bases between the germline ends. CDR3 length: 14 amino acids. Germline CDR1 WSHSY, CDR2 SAAADI. The CDR3 DNA reads TGCGCCACCGCCGGACCACCATCCTACAATGAGCAGTTCTTC. Translated: CATAGPPSYNEQFF.

In this sample, this clone turned up once. The V and J genes are TRBV29-1 and TRBJ2-3; D gene unclear. The germline V and J ends were trimmed by 5 bases and 1 base, with 7 bases remaining between them. The CDR3 runs to 12 residues. Germline V lookup: CDR1 SQVTM, CDR2 ANQGSEA. The CDR3, as DNA: TGCAGCGTTAAGATCGGCACAGATACGCAGTATTTT. It encodes CSVKIGTDTQYF.

The gene calls are TRBV18 and TRBJ2-1; D perhaps matches TRBD2 (6 bases). CDR1 KGHSH and CDR2 LQKENI come from the germline V gene. Trimming removed 2 bases at V and 2 bases at J, with 22 bases between. The CDR3 has 19 residues. The CDR3 here is CASSPLASLGGETYNEQFF. The CDR3 nucleotides read TGTGCCAGCTCACCATTGGCTTCGTTAGGCGGGGAAACCTACAATGAGCAGTTCTTC.

Remarks on this clone: The identical CDR3 is also encoded by other nucleotide sequences in the sample. The gene calls are TRBV7-8 and TRBJ2-5, with TRBD2 matching over 10 bases. The V and J ends lost 4 bases and 5 bases, in that order; junction bases with no gene match: 7. Germline V gene lookup returns CDR1 SGHVS and CDR2 FQNEAQ. This CDR3 has 15 amino acids. CDR3 region: CASSSSGRAEETQYF. Written as DNA, the CDR3 is TGTGCCAGCAGCTCAAGCGGGAGGGCCGAGGAGACCCAGTACTTC.